Listed below are T cell receptor beta chains from one sample, sequenced in a study of shared clonotypes between healthy human individuals. Data came from immunoSEQ multiplex PCR; TCRdb stores just in-frame clones and leaves some out. The repertoire consists of 1,400,000 or so clones, with 98% occurring once and the leading ten covering 0.36%. Sample: naive CD4+ T cells sorted from blood. The receptor set was obtained from a young man in good health. Both conserved end residues are part of each CDR3. D genes are given only for firm matches. Not every row has a clone size; where given, it reads once, few, many or a size class.

TRBV7-3,TRBJ2-7,NA,NA,CASSFSQGYEQYF,TGTGCCAGCAGCTTCTCACAGGGCTACGAGCAGTACTTC
TRBV4-1,TRBJ2-3,NA,TRBD2,CASSQTGGRADTQYF,TGCGCCAGCAGCCAGACGGGAGGAAGGGCAGATACGCAGTATTTT
TRBV15,TRBJ1-1,NA,NA,CATSTEANTEAFF,TGTGCCACCAGTACGGAAGCGAACACTGAAGCTTTCTTT
TRBV5-1,TRBJ2-1,NA,TRBD2,CASSLDSTSGRGGSYNEQFF,TGCGCCAGCAGCTTGGATTCGACTAGCGGGAGAGGAGGCTCCTACAATGAGCAGTTCTTC
TRBV29-1,TRBJ2-7,once,NA,CSVDGTHPQGEQYF,TGCAGCGTTGATGGGACCCATCCCCAGGGTGAGCAGTACTTC
TRBV6-1,TRBJ2-1,NA,NA,CASSRGGGSHEQFF,TGTGCCAGCAGTCGCGGTGGGGGGTCCCATGAGCAGTTCTTC
TRBV5-6,TRBJ2-5,NA,NA,CASSLETQYF,TGTGCCAGCAGCTTGGAGACCCAGTACTTC
TRBV27,TRBJ2-1,NA,TRBD2,CASSLILAGPAGQFF,TGTGCCAGCAGTTTAATTCTAGCGGGACCCGCCGGACAGTTCTTC
TRBV7-9,TRBJ2-5,NA,TRBD2,CASSLSGLAGGETQYF,TGTGCCAGCAGCCTCTCGGGACTAGCGGGAGGAGAGACCCAGTACTTC
TRBV28,TRBJ1-2,NA,NA,CASKEDPNYGYTF,TGTGCCAGCAAAGAAGATCCTAACTATGGCTACACCTTC
TRBV18,TRBJ1-5,NA,NA,CASSLLQDTGPQHF,TGTGCCAGCTCACTCCTACAGGATACGGGGCCCCAGCATTTT
TRBV9,TRBJ2-7,NA,NA,CASSVGLLGYEQYF,TGTGCCAGCAGCGTGGGGCTACTTGGCTACGAGCAGTACTTC
TRBV5-1,TRBJ2-7,NA,NA,CASSSWWGFENEQYF,TGCGCCAGCAGCTCCTGGTGGGGGTTTGAGAACGAGCAGTACTTC
TRBV19,TRBJ2-7,NA,TRBD2,CASSMTSGTYEQYF,TGTGCCAGTAGTATGACTAGCGGCACCTACGAGCAGTACTTC
TRBV27,TRBJ1-2,NA,NA,CASRFTDMSNYGYTF,TGTGCCAGCCGTTTTACAGACATGTCTAACTATGGCTACACCTTC
TRBV5-4,TRBJ1-2,NA,NA,CASSLMRVGDYGYTF,TGTGCCAGCAGCTTGATGAGGGTAGGGGACTATGGCTACACCTTC
TRBV6-1,TRBJ1-3,NA,NA,CASSLLGGGNTIYF,TGTGCCAGCAGTTTACTGGGAGGGGGAAACACCATATATTTT
TRBV6-1,TRBJ1-5,NA,NA,CASSEGGDPGNQPQHF,TGTGCCAGCAGTGAGGGAGGAGACCCGGGTAATCAGCCCCAGCATTTT
TRBV5-1,TRBJ2-7,NA,TRBD2,CASSNTGGTYEQYF,TGCGCCAGCAGTAACACGGGAGGCACCTACGAGCAGTACTTC
TRBV29-1,TRBJ2-5,NA,NA,CSVELAGLQETQYF,TGCAGCGTTGAGTTGGCAGGGTTGCAAGAGACCCAGTACTTC
TRBV7-9,TRBJ2-1,NA,NA,CASSPIHDWSSYNEQFF,TGTGCCAGCAGCCCCATCCACGACTGGAGCTCCTACAATGAGCAGTTCTTC
TRBV21-1,TRBJ2-7,NA,NA,CASSKAGGQHEQYF,TGTGCCAGCAGCAAAGCGGGGGGACAACACGAGCAGTACTTC
TRBV5-6,TRBJ2-2,NA,TRBD2,CASMTSVKNTGELFF,TGTGCCAGCATGACTAGCGTTAAGAACACCGGGGAGCTGTTTTTT
TRBV15,TRBJ2-1,NA,NA,CATSRVGAVRYNEQFF,TGTGCCACCAGCAGAGTAGGGGCCGTCAGGTACAATGAGCAGTTCTTC
TRBV4-1,TRBJ2-7,once,TRBD1,CASSQPGTGYVEQYF,TGCGCCAGCAGCCAACCCGGGACAGGGTACGTCGAGCAGTACTTC
TRBV7-8,TRBJ2-7,NA,TRBD1,CASTLDRGLGYEQYF,TGTGCCAGCACCCTGGACAGGGGTCTTGGGTACGAGCAGTACTTC
TRBV6-5,TRBJ2-2,once,NA,CASSYRVRAGSGELFF,TGTGCCAGCAGTTACCGGGTCAGGGCTGGGTCCGGGGAGCTGTTTTTT
TRBV18,TRBJ2-5,NA,TRBD1,CASSQGSTGKETQYF,TGTGCCAGCTCACAAGGATCGACAGGGAAGGAGACCCAGTACTTC
TRBV5-4,TRBJ1-4,NA,NA,CASSLESLGEKLFF,TGTGCCAGCAGCTTGGAAAGCCTGGGGGAAAAACTGTTTTTT
TRBV25-1,TRBJ1-5,NA,NA,CASSDLAFNQPQHF,TGTGCCAGCAGTGATCTTGCATTCAATCAGCCCCAGCATTTT
TRBV29-1,TRBJ2-5,NA,NA,CSVGGGTQYF,TGCAGCGTTGGAGGGGGAACCCAGTACTTC
TRBV30,TRBJ2-2,NA,NA,CAWSVLMPGELFF,TGTGCCTGGAGTGTACTTATGCCTGGGGAGCTGTTTTTT
TRBV10-2,TRBJ2-7,once,TRBD2,CASSPREGYDEQYF,TGCGCCAGCAGTCCCCGGGAGGGGTACGACGAGCAGTACTTC
TRBV18,TRBJ1-1,once,NA,CASSPLLPGNTEAFF,TGTGCCAGCTCACCACTCTTACCAGGAAACACTGAAGCTTTCTTT
TRBV10-3,TRBJ2-5,NA,TRBD2,CAISEGLAGQETQYF,TGTGCCATCAGTGAGGGACTAGCGGGCCAAGAGACCCAGTACTTC
TRBV11-2,TRBJ2-2,NA,TRBD2,CASSKGLLAGGPGELFF,TGTGCCAGCAGCAAAGGATTACTAGCGGGAGGACCGGGGGAGCTGTTTTTT
TRBV28,TRBJ1-2,once,NA,CASSLQGEPNYGYTF,TGTGCCAGCAGTCTCCAAGGAGAACCTAACTATGGCTACACCTTC
TRBV11-2,TRBJ1-4,once,NA,CASSLGTAEKLFF,TGTGCCAGCAGCTTAGGGACAGCTGAAAAACTGTTTTTT